The sequence of this T cell receptor (beta chain) was determined in a study of Graves' ophthalmopathy and Graves' hyperthyroidism. Using RNA transcripts, the TCR beta CDR3 regions were amplified. First-round RT-PCR employed HTBI primers, with a second-round multiplex PCR after it. TCRdb called the multiplex PCR reads again in MiXCR, with one record for every CDR3 protein. This table has approximately 1.2 million distinct CDR3 sequences, roughly two fifths appearing once. The CDR3 has 16 amino acids. J gave up 5 bases and V 7 bases, and 13 bases lay outside the gene matches. Per the germline V gene, CDR1 is LNHDA and CDR2 is SQIVND (reference sequence). This clonotype was picked up many times.

What was sequenced was peripheral blood or thyroid tissue (not recorded which). The J gene is TRBJ1-1, the V gene TRBV19; 10 bases fit TRBD1. The sequence was collected from an adult man with Graves' hyperthyroidism. The CDR3 sequence is CASTPGTGETSTEAFF. In nucleotides, the CDR3 is TGTGCCAGTACCCCCGGGACAGGGGAAACTTCTACTGAAGCTTTCTTT. Full variable domain (missing parts from reference TRBV19 and TRBJ1-1): DGGITQSPKYLFRKEGQNVTLSCEQNLNHDAMYWYRQDPGQGLRLIYYSQIVNDFQKGDIAEGYSVSREKKESFPLTVTSAQKNPTAFYLCASTPGTGETSTEAFFGQGTRLTVV.